The 2 T cell receptor beta chains presented below share a single source sample, sequenced in a study of OX40 agonist ivuxolimab in advanced cancers. Sequenced by immunoSEQ multiplex PCR; TCRdb stores in-frame clones only, minus some. The data hold about 23,000 clones, with approximately 80% observed a single time. The material was CD4+ or CD8+ T cells sorted from blood, obtained in a trial of the OX40 agonist ivuxolimab. The source is an adult with an advanced solid tumor such as melanoma, head and neck, liver or kidney cancer.

This clone came up a few times. The chain carries TRBV19 and TRBJ1-5; D is unresolved. The CDR3 has 14 amino acids. Germline-derived CDR1 and CDR2 are LNHDA and SQIVND (reference sequence). V was cut by 7 bases and J by 0 bases, with 10 bases left in between. This CDR3 is CASTLTASNQPQHF. The CDR3 DNA reads TGTGCCAGTACATTAACCGCTAGCAATCAGCCCCAGCATTTT.

V gene TRBV28 combines with J gene TRBJ2-7; 9 bases line up with TRBD2. CDR3 length equals 15 residues. Germline trimming cut 7 bases from V and 0 bases from J; bases unmatched to any gene: 7. The germline gives CDR1 MDHEN, CDR2 SYDVKM. The CDR3 region has the DNA TGTGCCAGCACTCCCCTAGCGGGGAGCTCCTACGAGCAGTACTTC. It specifies CASTPLAGSSYEQYF.